These T cell receptor beta chains were read from a single sample in a study of T cell responses to AZD1222 COVID-19 vaccine. The repertoire was sequenced with immunoSEQ multiplex PCR; TCRdb's copy has only in-frame clones and lacks some. The table records 95,000 to 150,000 clones, 92% of them present only once. The source was peripheral blood, collected on day 0 of AZD1222 vaccination. The receptors stem from an adult in good health. Each CDR3 is given without its conserved first and last residue. The order of the fields is CDR3 protein, V gene, clone size, J gene. Expanded clones are given a class, and other clones once, few, many or no size at all.

ASSLFGGLIGNTEAF TRBV28 . TRBJ1-1
ASSSHSGNTIY TRBV11-2 . TRBJ1-3
ASSEWVGNTIY TRBV25-1 . TRBJ1-3
AWSQRGVTNEKLF TRBV30 few TRBJ1-4
ASSKGSTEAF TRBV19 . TRBJ1-1
ATSLRGQAKKLF TRBV15 . TRBJ1-4
ASRSSNQPQH TRBV28 . TRBJ1-5
SVERGAEETQY TRBV29-1 . TRBJ2-5
ASTSQTSASYEQY TRBV28 . TRBJ2-7
ASSNHRDREGSKNIQY TRBV4-1 . TRBJ2-4
ASSIVSGRYNTGELF TRBV19 . TRBJ2-2
ASSLKIPGLAGPYEQY TRBV27 . TRBJ2-7
ASSLGFRVSSYNEQF TRBV13 . TRBJ2-1
ASSPQGATNEKLF TRBV6-5 . TRBJ1-4
ASSFRSGITDTQY TRBV7-2 . TRBJ2-3
ASSVSDSRIRQPQH TRBV19 once TRBJ1-5